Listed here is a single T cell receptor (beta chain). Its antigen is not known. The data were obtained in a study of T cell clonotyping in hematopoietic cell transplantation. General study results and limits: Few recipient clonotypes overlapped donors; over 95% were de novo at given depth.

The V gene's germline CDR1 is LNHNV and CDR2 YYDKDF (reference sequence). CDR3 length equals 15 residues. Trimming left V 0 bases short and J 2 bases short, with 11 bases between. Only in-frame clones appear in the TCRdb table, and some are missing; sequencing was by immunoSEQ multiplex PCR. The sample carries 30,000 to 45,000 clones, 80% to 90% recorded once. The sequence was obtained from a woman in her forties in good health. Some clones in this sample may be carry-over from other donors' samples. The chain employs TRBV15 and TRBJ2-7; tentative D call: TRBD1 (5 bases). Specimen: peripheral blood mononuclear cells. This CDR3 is CATSRDQVQAYEQYF. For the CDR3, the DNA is TGTGCCACCAGCAGAGATCAAGTACAGGCCTACGAGCAGTACTTC. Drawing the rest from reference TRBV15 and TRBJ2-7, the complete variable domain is DAMVIQNPRYQVTQFGKPVTLSCSQTLNHNVMYWYQQKSSQAPKLLFHYYDKDFNNEADTPDNFQSRRPNTSFCFLDIRSPGLGDTAMYLCATSRDQVQAYEQYFGPGTRLTVT.